The clone carrying this T cell receptor (beta chain) was seen ten or more times. The entry originates in a study of blood T cells in healthy people across ages. Then a second PCR, running roughly 7 to 11 cycles, was carried out with a sample-barcoded 5' primer and a J-beta primer mix. With 12 random nucleotides, a template-switch adaptor tagged each individual cDNA molecule. TCRdb re-called the 5' RACE reads with MiXCR, one entry per CDR3 protein. The sample has about 650,000 distinct CDR3 sequences; around 52% are singletons. The sequence came from a woman older than 75 in good health. Sequencing was performed on blood.

CDR3 DNA sequence: TGTGCCAGCAGTACCTCAGGGGGAGAGTACGAGCAGTACTTC. It is translated as CASSTSGGEYEQYF. The rearrangement joins TRBV12-3 or TRBV12-4 to TRBJ2-7; 7 positions agree with TRBD1. This CDR3 has 14 amino acids. With 5 bases clipped from V and 4 bases from J, the junction kept 8 bases outside the gene matches.